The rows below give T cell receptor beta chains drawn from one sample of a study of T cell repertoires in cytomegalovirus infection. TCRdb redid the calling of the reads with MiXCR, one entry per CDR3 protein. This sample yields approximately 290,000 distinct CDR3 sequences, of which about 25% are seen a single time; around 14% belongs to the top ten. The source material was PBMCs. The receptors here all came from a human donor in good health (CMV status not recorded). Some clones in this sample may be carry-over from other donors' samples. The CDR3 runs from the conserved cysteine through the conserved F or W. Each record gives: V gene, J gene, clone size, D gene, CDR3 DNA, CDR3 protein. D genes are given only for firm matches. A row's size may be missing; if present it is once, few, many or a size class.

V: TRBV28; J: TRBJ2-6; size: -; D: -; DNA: TGTGCCAGCAGTTTATTCGGGACACCAAACTCTGGGGCCAACGTCCTGACTTTC; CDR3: CASSLFGTPNSGANVLTF
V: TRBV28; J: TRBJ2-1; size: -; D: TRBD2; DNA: TGTGCCAGCAACAGTTATGGGGAGCGGGAGGGGCACAATGAGCAGTTCTTC; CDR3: CASNSYGEREGHNEQFF
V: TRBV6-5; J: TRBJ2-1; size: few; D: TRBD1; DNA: TGTGCCAGCAGTTACTGGACAGGGAATGAGCAGTTCTTC; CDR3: CASSYWTGNEQFF
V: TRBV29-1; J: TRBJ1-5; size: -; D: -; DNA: TGCAGCGTTGAAGACAGGGGCCATAAGGCCCAGCATTTT; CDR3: CSVEDRGHKAQHF
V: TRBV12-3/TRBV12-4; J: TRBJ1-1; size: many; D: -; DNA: TGTGCCAGCAGTTTAGGTGTGGACACTGAAGCTTTCTTT; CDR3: CASSLGVDTEAFF
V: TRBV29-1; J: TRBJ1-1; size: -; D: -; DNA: TGCAGCATTGACAGGTCAATTACCGCTTTCTTT; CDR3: CSIDRSITAFF
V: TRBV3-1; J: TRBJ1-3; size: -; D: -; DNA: TGTGCCAGCAGCCAAGGGGGTCACCCTGGAAACACCATATATTTT; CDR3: CASSQGGHPGNTIYF
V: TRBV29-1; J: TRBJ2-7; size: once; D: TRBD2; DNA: TGCAGCGCAGCGGGACTAGCGGGAGCCTACGAGCAGTACTTC; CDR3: CSAAGLAGAYEQYF
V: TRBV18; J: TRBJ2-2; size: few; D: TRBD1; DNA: TGTGCCAGCTCACCACCTGCGGGACAGGGGAACACCGGGGAGCTGTTTTTT; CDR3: CASSPPAGQGNTGELFF
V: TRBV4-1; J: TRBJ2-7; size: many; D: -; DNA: TGCGCCAGCAGCCATCAGGGGGGAGACCTCCACGAGCAGTACTTC; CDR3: CASSHQGGDLHEQYF
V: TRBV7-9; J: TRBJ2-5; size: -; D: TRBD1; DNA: TGTGCCAGCAGCTTATCTTTTAGCAGGGGGCAAGAGACCCAGTACTTC; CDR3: CASSLSFSRGQETQYF
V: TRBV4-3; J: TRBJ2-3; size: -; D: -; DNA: TGCGCCAGCAGCCAAGGCGTTGTTCGCACAGATACGCAGTATTTT; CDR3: CASSQGVVRTDTQYF
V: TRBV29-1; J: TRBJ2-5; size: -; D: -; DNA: TGCAGCGTTGTTGGGGTCCAAGAGACCCAGTACTTC; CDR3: CSVVGVQETQYF
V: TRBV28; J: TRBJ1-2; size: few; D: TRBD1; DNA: TGTGCCAGCAGCACGGACAGGTTTGCCTATGGCTACACCTTC; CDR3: CASSTDRFAYGYTF
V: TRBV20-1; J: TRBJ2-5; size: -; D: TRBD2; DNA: TGCAGTGTTTCCCGCCAGGAAGCGGGAGGCGAGGAGACCCAGTACTTC; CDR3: CSVSRQEAGGEETQYF
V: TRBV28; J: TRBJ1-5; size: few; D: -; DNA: TGTGCCAGCCGACGAGGGCAGGGGCCCCAGCATTTT; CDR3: CASRRGQGPQHF
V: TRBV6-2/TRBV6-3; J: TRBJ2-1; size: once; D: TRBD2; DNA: TGTGCCAGCAACCCGAGGGGTAGCGGGAGGGATGAGCAGTTCTTC; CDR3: CASNPRGSGRDEQFF
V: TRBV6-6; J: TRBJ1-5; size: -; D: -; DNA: TGTGCCAGCAGTTACTCCCAGGGCAGCCAGCCCCAGCATTTT; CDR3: CASSYSQGSQPQHF
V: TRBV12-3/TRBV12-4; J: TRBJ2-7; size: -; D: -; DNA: TGTGCCAGCAGCCGCCGTGGTTACGAGCAGTACTTC; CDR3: CASSRRGYEQYF
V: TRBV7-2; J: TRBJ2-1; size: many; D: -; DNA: TGTGCCAGTTTGTTGGGGGTGGCGTACAATGAGCAGTTCTTC; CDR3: CASLLGVAYNEQFF
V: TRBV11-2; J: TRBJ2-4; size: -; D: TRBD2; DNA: TGTGCCAGCAGCCCAGGTGTAGCGGGGGGAAGACAAAACATTCAGTACTTC; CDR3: CASSPGVAGGRQNIQYF
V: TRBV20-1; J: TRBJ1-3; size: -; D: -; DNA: TGCAGTGCTAGACCGGGACCTGGAAACACCATATATTTT; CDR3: CSARPGPGNTIYF
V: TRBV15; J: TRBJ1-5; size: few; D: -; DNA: TGTGCCACCAGCAGAGGGTATAGCAATCAGCCCCAGCATTTT; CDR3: CATSRGYSNQPQHF
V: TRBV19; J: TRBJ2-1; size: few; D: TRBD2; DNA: TGTGCCAGTAGTCGAACCGGGACTAGAGAGCAGTTCTTC; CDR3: CASSRTGTREQFF